This TCR beta chain was recovered during a study of cytomegalovirus exposure and HLA in healthy donors. PCR employed 60 Vbeta and 13 Jbeta primers. The protocol was immunoSEQ multiplex PCR, while the TCRdb copy is restricted to in-frame clones and leaves out a portion. The repertoire has approximately 110,000 clones, 75% to 85% of them found once; the top ten carry around 3.9%. With V trimmed by 7 bases and J by 0 bases, 3 bases remained unmatched. The CDR3 has 13 residues. Germline V lookup: CDR1 SNHLY, CDR2 FYNNEI. Sequenced sample: PBMCs. The TCR comes from a man aged 40-55 years in good health and CMV-seronegative. The V and J genes are TRBV2 and TRBJ2-7; 7 bases fit TRBD1. CDR3 nucleotides: TGTGCCAGCAAGGGGGCGTACTCCTACGAGCAGTACTTC. Protein: CASKGAYSYEQYF. Full variable domain (outside the CDR3, taken from reference TRBV2 and TRBJ2-7): EPEVTQTPSHQVTQMGQEVILRCVPISNHLYFYWYRQILGQKVEFLVSFYNNEISEKSEIFDDQFSVERPDGSNFTLKIRSTKLEDSAMYFCASKGAYSYEQYFGPGTRLTVT.